This T cell receptor beta chain was obtained from a study of T-cell memory formation after mild COVID-19. Findings and limits, study-wide: SARS-CoV-2 specificity was not confirmed for second-wave clones peaking on day 37. While clones contracting from day 15 to 85 were balanced between CD4 and CD8, later expanders leaned CD4+. Mainly CM and EM harbored the contracting CD4+ clones; mainly EMRA harbored the CD8+ ones.

CDR1 and CDR2 from the germline V gene are SGHRS and YFSETQ. The CDR3 has 16 residues. V lost 5 bases to trimming and J lost 0 bases; unmatched junction nucleotides: 6. TCRdb redid the calling of the 5' RACE reads with MiXCR, one entry per CDR3 protein. Here the sample spans hundreds of thousands of distinct CDR3 sequences, about 20% being singletons. To note about this clonotype: The target antigen is unknown.

This sequence originates from an adult woman who had mild COVID-19 (a few samples of this study predate the infection). Cell type and time point are not known. Sequencing input: PBMCs or a T cell subset sorted from them (not recorded which). This rearrangement joins TRBV5-1 to TRBJ2-1; 9 positions match TRBD1. The chain's CDR3 is CASRQGAAYSYNEQFF. CDR3 nucleotides: TGCGCCAGCAGACAGGGGGCCGCGTACTCCTACAATGAGCAGTTCTTC. Full variable domain (outside the CDR3, taken from reference TRBV5-1 and TRBJ2-1): KAGVTQTPRYLIKTRGQQVTLSCSPISGHRSVSWYQQTPGQGLQFLFEYFSETQRNKGNFPGRFSGRQFSNSRSEMNVSTLELGDSALYLCASRQGAAYSYNEQFFGPGTRLTVL.